A single sample gave rise to the 19 T cell receptor beta chains below, sequenced in a study of cytomegalovirus exposure and HLA in healthy donors (dated 2017 in TCRdb). The method behind the library was the immunoSEQ multiplex PCR assay. For the multiplex PCR, a mixture combining 60 forward primers for TCR Vbeta segments and 13 reverse primers for TCR Jbeta segments was used. Imported from immuneACCESS, the table was reduced by TCRdb to in-frame sequences with V and J called. These copies leave out some clones; in studies compared against another copy, an unresolved V gene accounts for under half, and the cause of the remainder is not known. This sample has 130,000 to 150,000 clones in its table, and around 79% of those were observed once. Jointly, the top ten make up about 1% of the sample. The sequenced material came from PBMCs. All receptors derive from a man younger than 35 in good health and CMV-seronegative.

The V and J genes are TRBV10-2 and TRBJ1-2, with 10 bases identical to TRBD1. Trimming cost V 6 bases and J 4 bases; bases outside gene matches: 8. Germline CDR1 reads WSHSY; CDR2 reads SAAADI. The CDR3 covers 15 residues. The CDR3: CASRIPGQGPYGYTF. The CDR3 DNA reads as TGCGCCAGCAGGATCCCGGGACAGGGGCCCTATGGCTACACCTTC.

This clone showed up just once. The CDR3 loop reads CASSPLGGLYEQYF. For the CDR3, the DNA is TGTGCCAGCAGCCCTCTAGGGGGTCTTTACGAGCAGTACTTC. This chain joins TRBV6-5 and TRBJ2-5; tentative D call: TRBD1 (6 bases). The end of the DNA fits TRBJ2-7 better, so the J call may be wrong. The germline V gene has CDR1 MNHEY and CDR2 SVGAGI. The CDR3 spans 14 residues.

The rearrangement links TRBV6-6 to TRBJ1-3, with TRBD1 matching 7 bases. The trim removed 8 bases at V and 0 bases at J, leaving 4 bases unmatched. Germline CDR1 is MNHNY and CDR2 is SVGAGI (reference sequence). The CDR3 runs to 14 residues. DNA of the CDR3: TGTGCCAGCGGCCACAGGGGCTCTGGAAACACCATATATTTT. Translating it yields CASGHRGSGNTIYF.

This chain joins TRBV25-1 and TRBJ1-5; D is unclear. In germline, CDR1 is MGHDK, CDR2 SYGVNS. V lost 3 bases and J lost 3, with 6 bases in between. This CDR3 spans 13 amino acids. The CDR3 DNA reads as TGTGCCAGCAGTGAGGCAGACAATCAGCCCCAGCATTTT. Translation gives CASSEADNQPQHF.

This rearrangement joins TRBV5-1 to TRBJ1-6; maybe TRBD1 (5 bases). Trimming shortened V by 4 bases and J by 9 bases, and 23 bases separated the two germline ends. The CDR3 is made up of 17 amino acids. Germline V gives CDR1 SGHRS, CDR2 YFSETQ. The CDR3 loop is CASSPSLGGQGGSPLHF. CDR3 nucleotides: TGCGCCAGCAGCCCCTCCTTAGGTGGGCAGGGAGGTTCACCCCTCCACTTT. The complete variable domain, with remaining parts taken from reference TRBV5-1 and TRBJ1-6, reads KAGVTQTPRYLIKTRGQQVTLSCSPISGHRSVSWYQQTPGQGLQFLFEYFSETQRNKGNFPGRFSGRQFSNSRSEMNVSTLELGDSALYLCASSPSLGGQGGSPLHFGNGTRLTVT.

The chain recombines TRBV30 with TRBJ1-5; D is unclear. V gave up 0 bases and J gave up 2 bases, with 11 bases separating them. Per germline, CDR1 GTSNPN and CDR2 SVGIG (reference sequence). The CDR3 runs to 15 residues. The CDR3 nucleotides are TGTGCCTGGAGTGTCCCCGGGGTTCGCAATCAGCCCCAGCATTTT. This encodes CAWSVPGVRNQPQHF.

J is TRBJ2-5 and V is TRBV5-1; D perhaps matches TRBD1 (5 bases). The tail of the sequence fits TRBJ2-7 better, so the J call may be wrong. The CDR3 loop spans 13 amino acids. Per germline, CDR1 SGHRS and CDR2 YFSETQ. The CDR3 nucleotides are TGCGCCAGCAGCTTGACAGGCTCCTACGAGCAGTACTTC. This translates into CASSLTGSYEQYF.

The chain has TRBV6-5 and TRBJ2-2; 7 positions match TRBD2. The CDR3 contains 15 residues. CDR1 is MNHEY, CDR2 SVGAGI, per germline. V was clipped by 4 bases and J by 7 bases; unmatched bases: 9. The CDR3 sequence: CASSSGRQRYGELFF. In nucleotides, the CDR3 is TGTGCCAGCAGTTCCGGGAGGCAGAGATACGGGGAGCTGTTTTTT.

The genes are TRBV7-2 and TRBJ1-5, with 10 bases lining up with TRBD1. This CDR3 is 16 amino acids long. The germline gives CDR1 SGHTA, CDR2 FQGNSA. J gave up 4 bases and V 1 base, and 4 bases lay outside the gene matches. The CDR3 DNA sequence: TGTGCCAGCAGCTTAGATGGGACAGGGGCAAATCAGCCCCAGCATTTT. Its translation is CASSLDGTGANQPQHF.

This clone showed up just a few times. The V and J genes are TRBV4-3 and TRBJ1-1; a weak D match, TRBD1 (5 bases). With 0 bases removed from V and 7 bases from J, the gap between germline ends came to 12 bases. In germline, CDR1 is LGHNA, CDR2 YSLEER. The CDR3 consists of 14 residues. Here the CDR3 reads CASSQDLRADEAFF. CDR3 nucleotides: TGCGCCAGCAGCCAAGATCTCAGGGCAGATGAAGCTTTCTTT.

The chain joins TRBV4-2 to TRBJ2-7, with 9 bases matching TRBD2. The germline V gene has CDR1 LGHNA and CDR2 YNFKEQ. After removal of 3 bases from V and 0 bases from J, the junction contained 3 bases not matched to a gene. The CDR3 spans 15 residues. CDR3 bases: TGTGCCAGCAGCCACTATAGCGGGAGCTCCTACGAGCAGTACTTC. It encodes CASSHYSGSSYEQYF.

This chain uses TRBV6-6 with TRBJ1-4; 7 bases align to TRBD1. The J segment lost 7 bases and the V segment lost 2 bases, leaving 4 bases of the junction unmatched. The germline gives CDR1 MNHNY, CDR2 SVGAGI (reference sequence). CDR3 length: 14 amino acids. The CDR3 is CASSYEGATEKLFF. CDR3 nucleotides: TGTGCCAGCAGTTACGAGGGGGCGACTGAAAAACTGTTTTTT.

The V call is TRBV18, the J call TRBJ1-2; D remains ambiguous. The CDR3 is 13 residues long. Per the germline V gene, CDR1 is KGHSH and CDR2 is LQKENI. V was trimmed by 6 bases and J by 5 bases, leaving 13 bases between them. CDR3 region: CASSYSTGYGYTF. The CDR3 DNA reads as TGTGCCAGCTCCTACTCGACCGGGTATGGCTACACCTTC.

The chain is built from TRBV2 and TRBJ1-4; the D gene is possibly TRBD1 (6 bases). CDR3 size: 13 residues. With 7 bases removed from V and 4 bases from J, the gap between germline ends came to 10 bases. CDR1 is SNHLY and CDR2 is FYNNEI in the germline V gene. The CDR3 protein is CASKDSGNEKLFF. In DNA, the CDR3 is TGTGCCAGCAAGGACAGCGGTAATGAAAAACTGTTTTTT.

This chain connects TRBV5-8 to TRBJ2-2; 10 nucleotides line up with TRBD1. J was trimmed by 4 bases and V by 5 bases; bases with no gene match: 5. The CDR3 consists of 15 residues. Germline V gene data show CDR1 as SGHTS and CDR2 as YDEGEE. CDR3 DNA: TGTGCCAGCAGTACGGGACAGGGGATCACCGGGGAGCTGTTTTTT. This sequence encodes CASSTGQGITGELFF.

A note on this clone: One end of the junction is discordant with germline, which a read error may explain. The gene calls are TRBV7-8 and TRBJ1-2; TRBD1 aligns across 8 bases. This CDR3 comprises 15 residues. Germline lookup yields CDR1 SGHVS and CDR2 FQNEAQ. The CDR3, as DNA: TGTGCCAGCAGTTTAGATCGGACAGGGTATTATGGCTACACCTTC. Translating it yields CASSLDRTGYYGYTF.

This clone was seen a single time. This chain uses TRBV5-1 with TRBJ1-2; 9 bases line up with TRBD1. The V gene's germline CDR1 is SGHRS and CDR2 YFSETQ. This CDR3 is built from 13 residues. The V gene end was trimmed by 3 bases and the J gene end by 7 bases; junction bases not matched to a gene: 4. The DNA of the CDR3 is TGCGCCAGCAGCTCGGACAGGGGAGGTGGCTACACCTTC. It translates to CASSSDRGGGYTF.

This sequence joins TRBV29-1 and TRBJ1-2, with D unresolved. This CDR3 has 17 amino acids. Germline CDR1 reads SQVTM; CDR2 reads ANQGSEA. Trimming removed 4 bases at V and 1 base at J, with 22 bases between. In DNA, the CDR3 is TGCAGCGTTGGTGGGGAAAAGGGAGCGTCCTTTAACTATGGCTACACCTTC. Its translation is CSVGGEKGASFNYGYTF.

The chain joins TRBV7-9 to TRBJ2-3, with 7 positions matching TRBD1. The V gene's germline CDR1 is SEHNR and CDR2 FQNEAQ (reference sequence). This CDR3 is built from 15 residues. Trimming at V came to 5 bases and at J to 1 base, leaving 6 bases not matched to a gene. This chain's CDR3 is CASSPQGLGTDTQYF. Here the CDR3 DNA reads TGTGCCAGCAGCCCACAGGGGTTGGGCACAGATACGCAGTATTTT.